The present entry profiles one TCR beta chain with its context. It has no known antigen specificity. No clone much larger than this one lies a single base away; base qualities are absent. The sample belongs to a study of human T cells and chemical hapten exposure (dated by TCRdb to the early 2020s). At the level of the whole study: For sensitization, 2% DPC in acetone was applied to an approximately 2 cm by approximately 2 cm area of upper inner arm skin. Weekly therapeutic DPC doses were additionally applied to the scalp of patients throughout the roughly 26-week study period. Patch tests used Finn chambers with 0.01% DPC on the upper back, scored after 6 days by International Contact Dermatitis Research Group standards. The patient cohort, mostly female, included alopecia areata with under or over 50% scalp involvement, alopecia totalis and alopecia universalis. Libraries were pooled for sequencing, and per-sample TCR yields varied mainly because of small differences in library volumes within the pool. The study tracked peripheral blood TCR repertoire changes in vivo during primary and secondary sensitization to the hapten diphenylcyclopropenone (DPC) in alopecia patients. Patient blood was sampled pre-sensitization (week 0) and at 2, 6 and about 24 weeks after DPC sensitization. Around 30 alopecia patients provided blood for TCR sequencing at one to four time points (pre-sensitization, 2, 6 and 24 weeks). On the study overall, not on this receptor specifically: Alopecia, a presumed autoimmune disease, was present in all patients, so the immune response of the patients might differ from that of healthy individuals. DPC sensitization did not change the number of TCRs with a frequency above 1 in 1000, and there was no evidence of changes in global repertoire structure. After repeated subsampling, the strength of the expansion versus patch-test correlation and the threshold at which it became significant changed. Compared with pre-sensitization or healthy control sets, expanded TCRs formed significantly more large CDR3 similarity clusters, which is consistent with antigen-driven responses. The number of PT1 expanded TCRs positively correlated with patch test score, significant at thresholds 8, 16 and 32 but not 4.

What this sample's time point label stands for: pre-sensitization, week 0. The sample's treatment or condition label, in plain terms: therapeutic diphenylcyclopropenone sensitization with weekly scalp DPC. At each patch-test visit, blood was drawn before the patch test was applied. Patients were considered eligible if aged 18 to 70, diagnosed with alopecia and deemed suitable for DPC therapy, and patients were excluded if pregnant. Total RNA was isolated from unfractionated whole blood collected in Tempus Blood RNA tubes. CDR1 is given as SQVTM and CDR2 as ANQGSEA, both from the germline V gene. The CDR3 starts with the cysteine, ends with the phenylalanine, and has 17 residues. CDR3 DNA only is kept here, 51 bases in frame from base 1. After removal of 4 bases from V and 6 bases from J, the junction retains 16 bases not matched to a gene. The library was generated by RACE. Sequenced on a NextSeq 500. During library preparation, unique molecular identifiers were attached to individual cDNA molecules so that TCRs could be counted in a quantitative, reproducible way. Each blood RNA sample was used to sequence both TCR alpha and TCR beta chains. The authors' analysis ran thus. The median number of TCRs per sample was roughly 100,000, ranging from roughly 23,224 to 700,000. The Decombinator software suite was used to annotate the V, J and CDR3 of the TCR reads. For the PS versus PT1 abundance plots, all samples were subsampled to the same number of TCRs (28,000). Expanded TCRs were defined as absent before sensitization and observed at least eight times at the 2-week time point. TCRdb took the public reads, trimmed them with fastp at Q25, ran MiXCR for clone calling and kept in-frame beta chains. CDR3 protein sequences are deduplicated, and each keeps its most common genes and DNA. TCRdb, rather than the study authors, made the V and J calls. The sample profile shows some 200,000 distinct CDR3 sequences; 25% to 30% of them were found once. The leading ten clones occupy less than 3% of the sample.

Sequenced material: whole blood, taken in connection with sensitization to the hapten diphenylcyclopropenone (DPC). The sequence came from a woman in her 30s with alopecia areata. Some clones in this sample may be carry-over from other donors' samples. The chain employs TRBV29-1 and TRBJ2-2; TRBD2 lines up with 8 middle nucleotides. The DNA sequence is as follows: TGCAGCGTTGGCCGGGGGGGGGACAATCTATCAGCCGGGGAGCTGTTTTTT. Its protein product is CSVGRGGDNLSAGELFF.